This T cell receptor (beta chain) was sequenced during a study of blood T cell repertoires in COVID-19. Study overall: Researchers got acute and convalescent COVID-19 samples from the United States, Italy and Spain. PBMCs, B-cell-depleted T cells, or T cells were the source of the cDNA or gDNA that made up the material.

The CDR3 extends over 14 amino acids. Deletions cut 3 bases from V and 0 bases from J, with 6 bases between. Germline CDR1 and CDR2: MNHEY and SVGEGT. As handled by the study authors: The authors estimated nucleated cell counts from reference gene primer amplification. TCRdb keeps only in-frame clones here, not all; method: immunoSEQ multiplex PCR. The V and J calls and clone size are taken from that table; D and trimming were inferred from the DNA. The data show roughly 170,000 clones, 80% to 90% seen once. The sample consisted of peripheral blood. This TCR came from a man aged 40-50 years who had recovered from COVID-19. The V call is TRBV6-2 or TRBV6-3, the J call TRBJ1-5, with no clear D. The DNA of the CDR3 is TGTGCCAGCAGTTATACGCGTAGCAATCAGCCCCAGCATTTT. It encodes CASSYTRSNQPQHF.